This entry concerns a single T cell receptor beta chain. Its target is unknown. The time point is: 2014-2015 season, 7 days after vaccination. Sequencing of TCRB used Survey level resolution. The assay was immunoSEQ multiplex PCR, and TCRdb's table has in-frame clones only and misses some. This sample has roughly 9,000 clones, with 80% to 90% found just once. This entry belongs to a study of follicular helper T cells after annual influenza vaccination. The V end was cut by 0 bases, the J end by 0 bases, with 8 bases between. Germline V lookup: CDR1 LGHNA, CDR2 YNFKEQ. The CDR3 covers 16 residues. General observations from the study: ICOS-CD38- cTfh most often held earlier Day 7 ICOS+CD38+ clones.

V usage is TRBV4-2 and J usage is TRBJ2-2; no definite D call. The sample was CXCR5- memory CD4+ T cells sorted from blood, taken 7 days after influenza vaccination. This clonotype originated in an adult who received the influenza vaccine. CDR3 residues: CASSQDYLTNTGELFF. As DNA, the CDR3 is TGTGCCAGCAGCCAAGACTACTTAACGAACACCGGGGAGCTGTTTTTT.